In its sample, the clone carrying this T cell receptor (beta chain) was seen once. The germline V gene encodes CDR1 LGHNA and CDR2 YSLEER. V trimming: 3 bases; J trimming: 3 bases; junction bases outside the gene matches: 10. The CDR3 covers 18 residues. Source study methods: Reference gene primers were amplified, and this amplification served to estimate nucleated cell counts. This table comes from immunoSEQ multiplex PCR, and its TCRdb copy is limited to in-frame clones, with some not included. Clone size and V and J calls were adopted from that table, with D and trimming inferred from the DNA. The sample has about 140,000 clones; 88% are singletons. This sample is part of a study of blood T cell repertoires in COVID-19. Across the study: From the United States, Italy and Spain came samples of acute and convalescent COVID-19.

The sequencing sample was made of peripheral blood. This receptor was taken from a woman in her sixties or seventies with acute or convalescent COVID-19. This chain joins TRBV4-3 and TRBJ2-2, with 10 bases that match TRBD2. The CDR3 DNA reads TGCGCCAGCAGCCACTCGTTGAGCGGGGGGGCGGACACCGGGGAGCTGTTTTTT. Translated: CASSHSLSGGADTGELFF.